The 8 T cell receptor beta chains reported below all come from one sample, sequenced in a study of cytomegalovirus exposure and HLA in healthy donors. Use of 60 Vbeta and 13 Jbeta primers characterized the PCR. TCRdb keeps only in-frame clones here, not all; method: immunoSEQ multiplex PCR. The data contain just under 95,000 clones, approximately 84% of them singletons. What was sequenced was PBMCs. These receptor sequences come from a young woman in good health and CMV-seropositive.

The chain carries TRBV5-1 and TRBJ1-1; D might be TRBD1 (5 bases). The germline V gene has CDR1 SGHRS and CDR2 YFSETQ. V dropped 4 bases and J dropped 5 bases, with 12 bases sitting between them. The CDR3 covers 13 residues. CDR3 loop: CASSPGGTTEAFF. CDR3 nucleotides: TGCGCCAGCAGCCCCGGGGGAACGACTGAAGCTTTCTTT.

In this sample, this clone turned up a few times. The chain is built from TRBV5-8 and TRBJ2-7; D perhaps matches TRBD1 (6 bases). Germline values: CDR1 SGHTS, CDR2 YDEGEE. This CDR3 is built from 16 residues. Trimming pared 4 bases from V and 4 bases from J, leaving 21 bases between. CDR3 sequence reads: CASSILTGNLLYEQYF. CDR3 bases: TGTGCCAGCAGCATATTAACAGGGAACCTACTGTACGAGCAGTACTTC. The full variable domain, rest sourced from reference TRBV5-8 and TRBJ2-7, is EAGVTQSPTHLIKTRGQQATLRCSPISGHTSVYWYQQALGLGLQFLLWYDEGEERNRGNFPPRFSGRQFPNYSSELNVNALELEDSALYLCASSILTGNLLYEQYFGPGTRLTVT.

This clone appeared a few times. This rearrangement joins TRBV7-9 to TRBJ1-1, with a tentative D call TRBD1 (5 bases). Germline assignment: CDR1 SEHNR and CDR2 FQNEAQ (reference sequence). V lost 1 base and J lost 1, with 10 bases in between. CDR3 length equals 15 residues. CDR3 sequence reads: CASSLVAGWNTEAFF. DNA for the CDR3: TGTGCCAGCAGCTTAGTTGCAGGGTGGAACACTGAAGCTTTCTTT.

The chain has TRBV6-6 and TRBJ2-5; D is unclear. Trimming stripped 0 bases from V and 2 bases from J, with 10 bases between. Germline-derived CDR1 and CDR2 are MNHNY and SVGAGI (reference sequence). CDR3 length: 15 residues. CDR3 in amino acids: CASSYSWSGQETQYF. The CDR3 DNA follows: TGTGCCAGCAGTTACTCGTGGTCCGGGCAAGAGACCCAGTACTTC.

The chain uses TRBV7-2 and TRBJ2-7; 11 nucleotides agree with TRBD2. Germline V gene lookup returns CDR1 SGHTA and CDR2 FQGNSA. The CDR3 is made up of 18 amino acids. V lost 3 bases to trimming and J lost 1 base; unmatched junction nucleotides: 11. CDR3 amino acids: CASSFPPELAGASYEQYF. The DNA of the CDR3 is TGTGCCAGCAGCTTCCCCCCCGAACTAGCGGGGGCTTCCTACGAGCAGTACTTC.

The V and J genes are TRBV27 and TRBJ2-7; 7 nucleotides match TRBD1. From germline, CDR1 is MNHEY and CDR2 SMNVEV (reference sequence). The CDR3 sequence is 14 residues long. V trimming: 6 bases; J trimming: 2 bases; junction bases outside the gene matches: 7. CDR3 residues: CASSPDRKTYEQYF. The CDR3 nucleotides are TGTGCCAGCAGCCCGGACAGGAAGACCTACGAGCAGTACTTC.

This sequence joins TRBV5-6 and TRBJ1-2, with D maybe TRBD1 (5 bases). This CDR3 contains 13 residues. Germline CDR1 SGHDT, CDR2 YYEEEE. The V and J ends lost 0 bases and 5 bases respectively, with 8 bases between them. CDR3 DNA sequence: TGTGCCAGCAGCTTGGGCAGGGATTATGGCTACACCTTC. It yields the protein CASSLGRDYGYTF.

The V and J genes are TRBV5-1 and TRBJ1-3; 9 bases fit TRBD1. The CDR3 has 16 residues. Germline V CDR1 and CDR2: SGHRS, YFSETQ. The ends lost 7 bases at V and 0 bases at J; junction bases unmatched: 8. The CDR3 loop is CASQGGQGVSGNTIYF. The CDR3 DNA is TGCGCCAGCCAGGGGGGACAGGGAGTCTCTGGAAACACCATATATTTT.